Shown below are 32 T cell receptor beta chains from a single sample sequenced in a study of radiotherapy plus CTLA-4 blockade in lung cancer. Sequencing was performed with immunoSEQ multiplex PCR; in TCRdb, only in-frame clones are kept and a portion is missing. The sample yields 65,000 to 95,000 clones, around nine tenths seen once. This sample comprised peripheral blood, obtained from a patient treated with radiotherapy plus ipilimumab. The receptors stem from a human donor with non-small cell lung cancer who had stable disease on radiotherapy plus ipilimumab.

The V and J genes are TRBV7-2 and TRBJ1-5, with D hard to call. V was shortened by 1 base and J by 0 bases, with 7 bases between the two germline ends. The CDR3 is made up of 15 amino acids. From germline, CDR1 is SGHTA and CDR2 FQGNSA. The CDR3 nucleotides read TGTGCCAGCAGCTTAGTCAGACATAGCAATCAGCCCCAGCATTTT. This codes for CASSLVRHSNQPQHF.

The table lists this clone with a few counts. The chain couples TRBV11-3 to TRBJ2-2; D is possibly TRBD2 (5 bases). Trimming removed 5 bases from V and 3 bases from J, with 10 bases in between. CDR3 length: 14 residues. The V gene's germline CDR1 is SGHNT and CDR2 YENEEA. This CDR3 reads CASSRDGDTGELFF. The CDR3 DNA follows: TGTGCCAGCAGCCGAGACGGGGACACCGGGGAGCTGTTTTTT.

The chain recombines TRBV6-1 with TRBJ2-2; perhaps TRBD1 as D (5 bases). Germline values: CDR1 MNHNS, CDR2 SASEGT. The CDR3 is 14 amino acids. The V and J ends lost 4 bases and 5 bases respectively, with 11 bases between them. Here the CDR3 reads CASSGRKGTGELFF. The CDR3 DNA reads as TGTGCCAGCAGTGGGAGAAAGGGGACCGGGGAGCTGTTTTTT.

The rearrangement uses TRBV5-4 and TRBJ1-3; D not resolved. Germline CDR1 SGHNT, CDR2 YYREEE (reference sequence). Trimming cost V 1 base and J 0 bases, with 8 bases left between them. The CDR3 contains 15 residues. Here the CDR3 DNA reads TGTGCCAGCAGCTTGAAGTTGGGCTCTGGAAACACCATATATTTT. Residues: CASSLKLGSGNTIYF.

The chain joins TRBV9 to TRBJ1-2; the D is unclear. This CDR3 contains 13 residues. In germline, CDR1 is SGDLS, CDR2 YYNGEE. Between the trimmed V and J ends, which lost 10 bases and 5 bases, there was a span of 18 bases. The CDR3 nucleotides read TGTGCCCACACTTCGGTGAAATGGTATGGCTACACCTTC. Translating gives CAHTSVKWYGYTF.

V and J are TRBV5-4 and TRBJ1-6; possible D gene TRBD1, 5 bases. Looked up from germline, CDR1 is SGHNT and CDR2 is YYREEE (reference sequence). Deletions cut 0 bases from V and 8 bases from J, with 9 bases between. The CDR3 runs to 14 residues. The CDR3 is CASSLALGDSPLHF. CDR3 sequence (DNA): TGTGCCAGCAGCTTGGCGCTAGGGGATTCACCCCTCCACTTT.

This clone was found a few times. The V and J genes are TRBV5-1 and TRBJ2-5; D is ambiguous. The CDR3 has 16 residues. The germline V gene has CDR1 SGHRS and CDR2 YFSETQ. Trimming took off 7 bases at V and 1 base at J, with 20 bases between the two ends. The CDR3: CASRPVAGVSQETQYF. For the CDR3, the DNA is TGCGCCAGCCGCCCGGTTGCTGGAGTCTCCCAAGAGACCCAGTACTTC.

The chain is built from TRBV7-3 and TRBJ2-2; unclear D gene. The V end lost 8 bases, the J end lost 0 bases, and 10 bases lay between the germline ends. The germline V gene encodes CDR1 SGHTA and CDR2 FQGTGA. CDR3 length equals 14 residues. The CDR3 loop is CASGQVANTGELFF. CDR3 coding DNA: TGTGCCAGCGGGCAAGTCGCGAACACCGGGGAGCTGTTTTTT.

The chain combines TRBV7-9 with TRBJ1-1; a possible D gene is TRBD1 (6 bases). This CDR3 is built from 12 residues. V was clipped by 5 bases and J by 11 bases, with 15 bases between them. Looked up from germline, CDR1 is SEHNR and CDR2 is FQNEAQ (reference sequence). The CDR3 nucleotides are TGTGCCAGCAGCCCCCAGGGGTTGGGGGCTTTCTTT. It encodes CASSPQGLGAFF.

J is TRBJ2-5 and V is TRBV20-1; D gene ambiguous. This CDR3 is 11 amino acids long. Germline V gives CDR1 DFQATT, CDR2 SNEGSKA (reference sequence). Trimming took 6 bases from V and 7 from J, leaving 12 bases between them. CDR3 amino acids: CSAPLGRTQYF. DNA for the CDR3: TGCAGTGCCCCACTCGGCCGGACCCAGTACTTC.

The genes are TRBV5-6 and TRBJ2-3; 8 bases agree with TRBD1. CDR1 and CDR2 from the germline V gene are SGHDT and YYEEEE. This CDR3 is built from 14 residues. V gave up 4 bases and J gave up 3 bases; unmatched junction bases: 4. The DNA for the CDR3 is TGTGCCAGCAGCACCAACAGGGGGACAGATACGCAGTATTTT. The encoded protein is CASSTNRGTDTQYF.

The CDR3 reads CASSKPFLGGIHGYTF. The CDR3 DNA reads TGTGCCAGCAGCAAACCTTTTTTGGGTGGGATACACGGCTACACCTTC. J is TRBJ1-2 and V is TRBV21-1. TRBV21-1 is listed as a pseudogene. The CDR3 runs 16 residues.

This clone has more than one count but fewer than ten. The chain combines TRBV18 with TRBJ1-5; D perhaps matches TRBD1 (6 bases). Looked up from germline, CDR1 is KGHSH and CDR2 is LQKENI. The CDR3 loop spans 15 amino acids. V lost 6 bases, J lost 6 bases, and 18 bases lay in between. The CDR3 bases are TGTGCCAGCTCTCCCCTAGGGGGTTCTGGTCAGCCCCAGCATTTT. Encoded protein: CASSPLGGSGQPQHF.

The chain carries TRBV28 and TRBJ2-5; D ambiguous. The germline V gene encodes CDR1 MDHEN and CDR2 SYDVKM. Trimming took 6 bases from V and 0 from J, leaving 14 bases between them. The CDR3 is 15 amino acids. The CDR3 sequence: CASRGPMTHQETQYF. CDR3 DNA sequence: TGTGCCAGCAGAGGACCGATGACTCACCAAGAGACCCAGTACTTC.

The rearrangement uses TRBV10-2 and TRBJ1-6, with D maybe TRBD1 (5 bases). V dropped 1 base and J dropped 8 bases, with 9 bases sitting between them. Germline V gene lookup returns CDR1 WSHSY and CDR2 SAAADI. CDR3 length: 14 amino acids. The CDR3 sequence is CASSELRGHSPLHF. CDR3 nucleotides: TGCGCCAGCAGTGAGTTGCGGGGACATTCACCCCTCCACTTT.

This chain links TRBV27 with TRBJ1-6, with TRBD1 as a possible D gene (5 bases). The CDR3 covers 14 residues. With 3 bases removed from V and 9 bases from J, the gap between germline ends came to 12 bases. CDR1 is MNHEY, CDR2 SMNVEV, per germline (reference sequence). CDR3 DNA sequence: TGTGCCAGCAGTTTTTCCAGGGCAGGTTCACCCCTCCACTTT. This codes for CASSFSRAGSPLHF.

This CDR3 is CASSQWTAQQETQYF. CDR3 DNA: TGTGCCAGCAGCCAATGGACAGCCCAACAAGAGACCCAGTACTTC. The chain is built from TRBV9 and TRBJ2-5; TRBD1 might be the D (6 bases). Germline V gene lookup returns CDR1 SGDLS and CDR2 YYNGEE. Trimming took 4 bases from V and 2 from J, leaving 15 bases between them. This CDR3 region has 15 residues.

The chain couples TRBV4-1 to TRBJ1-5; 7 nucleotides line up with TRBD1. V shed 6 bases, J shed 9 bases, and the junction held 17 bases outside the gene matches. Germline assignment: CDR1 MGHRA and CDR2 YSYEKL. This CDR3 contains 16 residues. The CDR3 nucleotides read TGCGCCAGCAGTACAAGAGACAGGGCAGACCATCGGCCCCAGCATTTT. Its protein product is CASSTRDRADHRPQHF.

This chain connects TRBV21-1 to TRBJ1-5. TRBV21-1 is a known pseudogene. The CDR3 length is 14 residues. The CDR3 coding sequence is TGTGCCAGCCCAGGGGGGGCAGGAAATCAGCCCCAGCATTTT. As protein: CASPGGAGNQPQHF.

The CDR3, as DNA: TGTGCCAGCAGTTTAGGGCGGGGGAGCTCCTACGAGCAGTACTTC. Its translation is CASSLGRGSSYEQYF. The chain links TRBV27 to TRBJ2-7, with TRBD2 matching 7 bases. Trimming cost V 2 bases and J 0 bases; bases outside gene matches: 4. This CDR3 is built from 15 residues. Looked up from germline, CDR1 is MNHEY and CDR2 is SMNVEV (reference sequence).

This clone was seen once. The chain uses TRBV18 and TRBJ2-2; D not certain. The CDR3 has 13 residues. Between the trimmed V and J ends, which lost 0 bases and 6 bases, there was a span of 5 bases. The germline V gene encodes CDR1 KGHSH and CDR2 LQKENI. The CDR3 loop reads CASSPPLAGELFF. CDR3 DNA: TGTGCCAGCTCACCACCGTTAGCCGGGGAGCTGTTTTTT.

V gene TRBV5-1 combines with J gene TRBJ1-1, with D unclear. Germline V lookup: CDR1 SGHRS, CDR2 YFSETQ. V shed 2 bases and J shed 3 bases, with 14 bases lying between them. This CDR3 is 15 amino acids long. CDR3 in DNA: TGCGCCAGCAGCTTCGGCTTCGGGGTGGACACTGAAGCTTTCTTT. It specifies CASSFGFGVDTEAFF. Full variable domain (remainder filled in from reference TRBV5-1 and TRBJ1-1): KAGVTQTPRYLIKTRGQQVTLSCSPISGHRSVSWYQQTPGQGLQFLFEYFSETQRNKGNFPGRFSGRQFSNSRSEMNVSTLELGDSALYLCASSFGFGVDTEAFFGQGTRLTVV.

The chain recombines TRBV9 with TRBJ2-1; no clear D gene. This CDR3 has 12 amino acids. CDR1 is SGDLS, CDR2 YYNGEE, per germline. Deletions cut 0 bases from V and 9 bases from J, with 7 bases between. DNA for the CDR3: TGTGCCAGCAGCGTAGGTCTAGGTGAGCAGTTCTTC. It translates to CASSVGLGEQFF. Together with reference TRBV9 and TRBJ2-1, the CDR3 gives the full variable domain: DSGVTQTPKHLITATGQRVTLRCSPRSGDLSVYWYQQSLDQGLQFLIQYYNGEERAKGNILERFSAQQFPDLHSELNLSSLELGDSALYFCASSVGLGEQFFGPGTRLTVL.

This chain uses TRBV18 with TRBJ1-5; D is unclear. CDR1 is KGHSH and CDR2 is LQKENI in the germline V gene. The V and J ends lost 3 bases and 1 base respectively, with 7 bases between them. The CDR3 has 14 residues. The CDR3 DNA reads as TGTGCCAGCTCACCTAGTGGGAGCAATCAGCCCCAGCATTTT. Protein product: CASSPSGSNQPQHF.

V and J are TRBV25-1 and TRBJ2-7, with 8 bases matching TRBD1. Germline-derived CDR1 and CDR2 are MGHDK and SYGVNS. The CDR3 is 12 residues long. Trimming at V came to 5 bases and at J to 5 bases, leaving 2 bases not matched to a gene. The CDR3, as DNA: TGTGCCAGCAGTTCACAGGGGGACGAGCAGTACTTC. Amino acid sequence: CASSSQGDEQYF.

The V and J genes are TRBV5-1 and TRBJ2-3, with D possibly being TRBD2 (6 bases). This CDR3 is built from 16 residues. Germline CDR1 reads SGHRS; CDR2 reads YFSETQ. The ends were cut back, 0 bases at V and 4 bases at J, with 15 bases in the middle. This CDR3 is CASSLAGGVWADTQYF. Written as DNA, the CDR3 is TGCGCCAGCAGCTTGGCCGGAGGGGTATGGGCAGATACGCAGTATTTT.

As DNA, the CDR3 is TGTGCCAGCAGCGAACCGACAGGGCCTAGCACAGATACGCAGTATTTT. This codes for CASSEPTGPSTDTQYF. This chain connects TRBV7-9 to TRBJ2-3; 7 bases map to TRBD1. Germline CDR1 and CDR2: SEHNR and FQNEAQ (reference sequence). The CDR3 sequence is 16 residues long. Unmatched junction bases numbered 8, after V lost 5 bases and J lost 0 bases.

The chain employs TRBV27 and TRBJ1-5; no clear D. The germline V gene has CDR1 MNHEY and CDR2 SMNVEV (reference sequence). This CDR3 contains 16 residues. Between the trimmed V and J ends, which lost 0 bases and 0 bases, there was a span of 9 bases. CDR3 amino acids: CASSLSSGYSNQPQHF. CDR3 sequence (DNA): TGTGCCAGCAGTTTATCTAGCGGGTATAGCAATCAGCCCCAGCATTTT.

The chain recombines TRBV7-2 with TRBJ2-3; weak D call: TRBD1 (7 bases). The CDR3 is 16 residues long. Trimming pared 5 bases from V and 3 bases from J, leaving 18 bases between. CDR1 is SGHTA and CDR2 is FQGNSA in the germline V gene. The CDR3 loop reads CASSQDRASGTDTQYF. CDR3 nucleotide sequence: TGTGCCAGCAGCCAAGACAGGGCCAGCGGGACAGATACGCAGTATTTT.

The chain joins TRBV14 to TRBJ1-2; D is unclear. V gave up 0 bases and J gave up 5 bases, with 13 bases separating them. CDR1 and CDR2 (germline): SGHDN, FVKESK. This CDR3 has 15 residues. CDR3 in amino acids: CASSQDGGRRYGYTF. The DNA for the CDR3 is TGTGCCAGCAGCCAAGATGGAGGTCGGCGATATGGCTACACCTTC. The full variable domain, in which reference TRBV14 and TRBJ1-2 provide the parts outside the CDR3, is EAGVTQFPSHSVIEKGQTVTLRCDPISGHDNLYWYRRVMGKEIKFLLHFVKESKQDESGMPNNRFLAERTGGTYSTLKVQPAELEDSGVYFCASSQDGGRRYGYTFGSGTRLTVV.

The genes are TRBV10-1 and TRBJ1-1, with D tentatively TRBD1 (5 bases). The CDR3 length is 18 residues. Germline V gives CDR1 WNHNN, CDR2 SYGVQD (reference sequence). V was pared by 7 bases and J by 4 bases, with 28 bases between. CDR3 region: CASTWGSDFQGVGTEAFF. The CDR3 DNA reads TGCGCCAGCACCTGGGGGTCGGACTTCCAGGGAGTAGGCACTGAAGCTTTCTTT.

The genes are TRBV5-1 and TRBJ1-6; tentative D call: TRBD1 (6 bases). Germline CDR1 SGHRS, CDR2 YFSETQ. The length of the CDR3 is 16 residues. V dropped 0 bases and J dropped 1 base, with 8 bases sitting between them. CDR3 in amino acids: CASSLDRVSYNSPLHF. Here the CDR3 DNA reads TGCGCCAGCAGCTTGGACAGGGTATCCTATAATTCACCCCTCCACTTT.